This T cell receptor (beta chain) was obtained from a study of T cell repertoires in ileal Crohn's disease. Study conclusions and caveats: Every patient over 26.8% clonality showed endoscopic recurrence.

Time point of the sample: proximal margin of the surgical specimen (macroscopically non-inflamed). Details on this clone: The antigen is undetermined.

The germline V and J ends were trimmed by 4 bases and 4 bases, with 15 bases remaining between them. The germline V gene has CDR1 MDHEN and CDR2 SYDVKM. There are 15 residues in the CDR3. Libraries were prepared by immunoSEQ multiplex PCR; TCRdb keeps only in-frame clonotypes and omits some of them. The table has just under 7,500 clones, less than 80% seen once. Input material: ileal tissue. The TCR originated in an adult with Crohn's disease. The rearrangement joins TRBV28 to TRBJ2-3; possible D gene TRBD2, 6 bases. Written as DNA, the CDR3 is TGTGCCAGCAGTTCAAGACTAGAGGTCGCAGATACGCAGTATTTT. This gives the protein CASSSRLEVADTQYF.